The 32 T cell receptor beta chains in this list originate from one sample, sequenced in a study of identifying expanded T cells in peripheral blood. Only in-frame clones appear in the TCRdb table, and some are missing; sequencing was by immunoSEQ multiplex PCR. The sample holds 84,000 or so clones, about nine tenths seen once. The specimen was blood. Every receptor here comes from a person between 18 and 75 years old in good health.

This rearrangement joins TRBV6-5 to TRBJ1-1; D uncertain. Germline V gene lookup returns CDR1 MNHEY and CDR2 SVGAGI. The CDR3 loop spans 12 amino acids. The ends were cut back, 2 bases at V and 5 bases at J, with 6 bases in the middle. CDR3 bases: TGTGCCAGCAGTTACCCGAGGACTGAAGCTTTCTTT. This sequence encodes CASSYPRTEAFF.

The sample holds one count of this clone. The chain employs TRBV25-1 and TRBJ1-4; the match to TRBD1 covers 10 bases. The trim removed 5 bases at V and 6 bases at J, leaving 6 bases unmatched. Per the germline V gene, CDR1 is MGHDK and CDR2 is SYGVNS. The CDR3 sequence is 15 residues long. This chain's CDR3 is CASSTLGQGYEKLFF. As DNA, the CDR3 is TGTGCCAGCAGTACTCTGGGACAGGGGTATGAAAAACTGTTTTTT. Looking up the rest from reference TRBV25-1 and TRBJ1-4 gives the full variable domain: EADIYQTPRYLVIGTGKKITLECSQTMGHDKMYWYQQDPGMELHLIHYSYGVNSTEKGDLSSESTVSRIRTEHFPLTLESARPSHTSQYLCASSTLGQGYEKLFFGSGTQLSVL.

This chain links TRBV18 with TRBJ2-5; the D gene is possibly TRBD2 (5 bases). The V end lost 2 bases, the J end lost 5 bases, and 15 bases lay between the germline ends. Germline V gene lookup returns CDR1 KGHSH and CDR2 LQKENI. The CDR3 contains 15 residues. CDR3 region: CASSPDSGIGETQYF. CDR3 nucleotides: TGTGCCAGCTCACCAGATTCCGGGATCGGGGAGACCCAGTACTTC.

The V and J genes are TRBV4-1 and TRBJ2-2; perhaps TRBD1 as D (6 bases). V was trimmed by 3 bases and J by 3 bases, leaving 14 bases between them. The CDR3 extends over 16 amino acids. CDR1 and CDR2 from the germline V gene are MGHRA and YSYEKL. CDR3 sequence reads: CASSQGTGFYTGELFF. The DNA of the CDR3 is TGCGCCAGCAGCCAGGGCACAGGGTTTTACACCGGGGAGCTGTTTTTT.

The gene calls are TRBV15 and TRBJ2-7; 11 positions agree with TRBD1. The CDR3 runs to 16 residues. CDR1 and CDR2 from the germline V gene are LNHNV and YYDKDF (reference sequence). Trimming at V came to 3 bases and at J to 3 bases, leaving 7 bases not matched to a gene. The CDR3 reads CATSSPGQGAYYEQYF. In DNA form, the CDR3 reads TGTGCCACCAGCAGCCCCGGACAGGGGGCGTACTACGAGCAGTACTTC.

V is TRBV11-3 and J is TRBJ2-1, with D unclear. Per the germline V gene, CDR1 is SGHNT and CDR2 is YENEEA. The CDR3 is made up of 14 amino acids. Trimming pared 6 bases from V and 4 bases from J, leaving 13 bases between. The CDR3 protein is CASSREPPYNEQFF. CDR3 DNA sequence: TGTGCCAGCAGTCGAGAACCGCCTTACAATGAGCAGTTCTTC.

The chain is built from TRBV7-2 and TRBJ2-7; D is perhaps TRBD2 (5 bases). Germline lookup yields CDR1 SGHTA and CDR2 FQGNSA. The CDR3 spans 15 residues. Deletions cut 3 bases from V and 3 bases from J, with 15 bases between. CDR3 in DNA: TGTGCCAGCAGCTTGATTTTAAGGACTGACTACGAGCAGTACTTC. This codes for CASSLILRTDYEQYF.

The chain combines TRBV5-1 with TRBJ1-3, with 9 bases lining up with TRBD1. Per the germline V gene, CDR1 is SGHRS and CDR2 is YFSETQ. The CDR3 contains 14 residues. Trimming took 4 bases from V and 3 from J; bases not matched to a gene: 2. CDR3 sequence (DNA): TGCGCCAGCAGCCTGGGACAGGGTGGAAACACCATATATTTT. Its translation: CASSLGQGGNTIYF.

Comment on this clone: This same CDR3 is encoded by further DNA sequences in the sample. The CDR3 region is CASSTSGTYNEQFF. The CDR3 DNA sequence: TGTGCCAGCAGTACTAGCGGAACCTACAATGAGCAGTTCTTC. The chain employs TRBV27 and TRBJ2-1, with TRBD2 matching 8 bases. J lost 2 bases, V lost 5 bases, and 2 bases had no gene match. This CDR3 comprises 14 residues. Germline CDR1 MNHEY, CDR2 SMNVEV (reference sequence).

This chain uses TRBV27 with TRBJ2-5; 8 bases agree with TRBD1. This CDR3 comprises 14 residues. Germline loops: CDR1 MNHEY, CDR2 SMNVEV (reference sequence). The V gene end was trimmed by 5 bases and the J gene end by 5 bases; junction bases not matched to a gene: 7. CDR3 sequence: CASSLRQGRETQYF. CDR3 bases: TGTGCCAGCAGTCTCCGACAGGGGAGGGAGACCCAGTACTTC.

CDR3 loop: CASSLDRRQAQETQYF. CDR3 DNA sequence: TGCGCCAGCAGCTTGGATCGGAGACAGGCCCAAGAGACCCAGTACTTC. The genes are TRBV5-1 and TRBJ2-5; D is perhaps TRBD1 (6 bases). This CDR3 spans 16 amino acids. Germline V gene lookup returns CDR1 SGHRS and CDR2 YFSETQ. The V end was cut by 0 bases, the J end by 1 base, with 13 bases between.

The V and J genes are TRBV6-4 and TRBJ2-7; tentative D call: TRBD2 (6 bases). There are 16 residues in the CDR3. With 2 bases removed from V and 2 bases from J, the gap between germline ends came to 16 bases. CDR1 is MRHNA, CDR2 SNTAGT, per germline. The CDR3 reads CASSDPPWGVPYEQYF. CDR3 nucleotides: TGTGCCAGCAGTGACCCACCGTGGGGGGTCCCCTACGAGCAGTACTTC.

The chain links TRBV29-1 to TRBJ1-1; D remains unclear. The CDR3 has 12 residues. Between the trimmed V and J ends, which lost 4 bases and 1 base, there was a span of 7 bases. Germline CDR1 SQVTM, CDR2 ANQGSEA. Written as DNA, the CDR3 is TGCAGCGTTGTCAGGACGAACACTGAAGCTTTCTTT. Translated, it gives CSVVRTNTEAFF.

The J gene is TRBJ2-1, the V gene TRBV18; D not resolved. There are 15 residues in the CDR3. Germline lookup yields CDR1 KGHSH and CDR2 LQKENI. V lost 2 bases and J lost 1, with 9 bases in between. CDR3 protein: CASSPDGFSYNEQFF. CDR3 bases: TGTGCCAGCTCACCAGATGGCTTTTCCTACAATGAGCAGTTCTTC.

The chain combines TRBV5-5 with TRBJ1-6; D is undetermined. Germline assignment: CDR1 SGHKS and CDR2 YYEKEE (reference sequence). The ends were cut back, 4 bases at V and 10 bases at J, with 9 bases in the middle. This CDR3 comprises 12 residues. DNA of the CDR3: TGTGCCAGCAGCCCGATGGACTCACCCCTCCACTTT. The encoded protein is CASSPMDSPLHF.

In nucleotides, the CDR3 is TGTGCCAGCAGTTTCTCATTAACTAGCGGGGTATTCACCGGGGAGCTGTTTTTT. This translates into CASSFSLTSGVFTGELFF. V gene TRBV27 combines with J gene TRBJ2-2; 10 nucleotides align to TRBD2. Looked up from germline, CDR1 is MNHEY and CDR2 is SMNVEV (reference sequence). After removal of 3 bases from V and 4 bases from J, the junction contained 11 bases not matched to a gene. The CDR3 runs 18 residues.

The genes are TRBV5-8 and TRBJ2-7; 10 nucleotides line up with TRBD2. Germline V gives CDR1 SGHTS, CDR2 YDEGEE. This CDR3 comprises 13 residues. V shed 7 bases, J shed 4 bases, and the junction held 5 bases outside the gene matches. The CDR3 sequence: CASAAGGPYEQYF. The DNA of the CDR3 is TGTGCCAGCGCAGCGGGGGGGCCATACGAGCAGTACTTC. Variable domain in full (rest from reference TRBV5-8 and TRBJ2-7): EAGVTQSPTHLIKTRGQQATLRCSPISGHTSVYWYQQALGLGLQFLLWYDEGEERNRGNFPPRFSGRQFPNYSSELNVNALELEDSALYLCASAAGGPYEQYFGPGTRLTVT.

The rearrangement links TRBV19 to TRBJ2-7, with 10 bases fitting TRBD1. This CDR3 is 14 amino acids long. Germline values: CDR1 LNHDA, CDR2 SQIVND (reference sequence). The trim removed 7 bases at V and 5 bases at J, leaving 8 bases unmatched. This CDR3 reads CASTRTGGSDEQYF. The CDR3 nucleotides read TGTGCCAGTACTCGGACAGGGGGTAGCGACGAGCAGTACTTC.

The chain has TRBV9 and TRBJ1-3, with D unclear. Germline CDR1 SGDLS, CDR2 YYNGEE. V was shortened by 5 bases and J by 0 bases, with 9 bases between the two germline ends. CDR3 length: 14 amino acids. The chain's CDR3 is CASRAGASGNTIYF. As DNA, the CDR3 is TGTGCCAGCAGGGCGGGCGCCTCTGGAAACACCATATATTTT.

As DNA, the CDR3 is TGTGCCAGCAGTGGGGGACAGGGACGGGCGACCGGGGAGCTGTTTTTT. It yields the protein CASSGGQGRATGELFF. The V and J genes are TRBV2 and TRBJ2-2; the match to TRBD1 covers 9 bases. Germline V gives CDR1 SNHLY, CDR2 FYNNEI. The CDR3 is 16 amino acids. Germline trimming cut 4 bases from V and 5 bases from J; bases unmatched to any gene: 8.

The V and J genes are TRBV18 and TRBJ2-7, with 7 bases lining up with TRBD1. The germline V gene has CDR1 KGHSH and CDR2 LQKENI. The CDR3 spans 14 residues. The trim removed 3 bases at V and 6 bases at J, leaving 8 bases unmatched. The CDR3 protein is CASSPPRDSTEQYF. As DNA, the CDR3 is TGTGCCAGCTCACCTCCACGGGACAGCACCGAGCAGTACTTC.

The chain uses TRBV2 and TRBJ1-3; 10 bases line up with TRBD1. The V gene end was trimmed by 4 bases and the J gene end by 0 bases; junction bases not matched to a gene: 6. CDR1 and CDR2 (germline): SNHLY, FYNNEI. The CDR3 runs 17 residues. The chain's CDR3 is CASSGQGAQTSGNTIYF. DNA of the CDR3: TGTGCCAGCAGTGGACAGGGGGCGCAGACCTCTGGAAACACCATATATTTT.

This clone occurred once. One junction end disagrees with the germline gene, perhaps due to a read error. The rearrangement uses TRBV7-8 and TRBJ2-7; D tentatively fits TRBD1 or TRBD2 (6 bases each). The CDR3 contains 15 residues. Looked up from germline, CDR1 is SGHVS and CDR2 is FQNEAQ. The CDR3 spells CASSLAVQGGYGQYF. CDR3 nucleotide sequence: TGTGCCAGCAGCTTAGCGGTACAGGGAGGCTACGGGCAGTACTTC.

The CDR3 bases are TGTGCCAGCAGCTCACATCCGGACCCCCAAGCTTTCTTT. Translating gives CASSSHPDPQAFF. The chain combines TRBV11-1 with TRBJ1-1; D not certain. Looked up from germline, CDR1 is SGHAT and CDR2 is FQDESV (reference sequence). This CDR3 has 13 amino acids. V gave up 4 bases and J gave up 9 bases, with 15 bases separating them.

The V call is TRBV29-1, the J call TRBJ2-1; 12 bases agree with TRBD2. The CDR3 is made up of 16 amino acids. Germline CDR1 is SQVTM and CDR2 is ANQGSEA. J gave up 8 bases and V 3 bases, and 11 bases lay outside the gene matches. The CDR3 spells CSVERLAGGLTDEQFF. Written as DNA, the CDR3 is TGCAGCGTTGAGAGGCTAGCGGGAGGGCTAACGGATGAGCAGTTCTTC.

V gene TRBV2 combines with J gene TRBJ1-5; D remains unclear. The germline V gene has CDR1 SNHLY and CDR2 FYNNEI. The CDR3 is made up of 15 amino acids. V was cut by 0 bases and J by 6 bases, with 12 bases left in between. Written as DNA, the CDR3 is TGTGCCAGCAGTGAAGCCGGAGCAGGACGTCAGCCCCAGCATTTT. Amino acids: CASSEAGAGRQPQHF.

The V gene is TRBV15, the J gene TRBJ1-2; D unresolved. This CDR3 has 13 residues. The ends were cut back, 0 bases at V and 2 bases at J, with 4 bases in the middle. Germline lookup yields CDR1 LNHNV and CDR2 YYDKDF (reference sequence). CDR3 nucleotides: TGTGCCACCAGCAGAGAGGTGAACTATGGCTACACCTTC. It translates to CATSREVNYGYTF.

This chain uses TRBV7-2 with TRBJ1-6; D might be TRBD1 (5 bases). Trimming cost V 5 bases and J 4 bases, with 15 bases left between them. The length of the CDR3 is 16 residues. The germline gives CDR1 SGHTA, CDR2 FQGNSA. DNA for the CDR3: TGTGCCAGCAGCCCGGGGGTCGGGATGTATAATTCACCCCTCCACTTT. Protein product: CASSPGVGMYNSPLHF.

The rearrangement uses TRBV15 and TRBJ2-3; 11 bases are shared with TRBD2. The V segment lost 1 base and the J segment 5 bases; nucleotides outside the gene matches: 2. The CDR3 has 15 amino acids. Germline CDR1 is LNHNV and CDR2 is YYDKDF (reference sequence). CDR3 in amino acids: CATSRALAGEDTQYF. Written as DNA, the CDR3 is TGTGCCACCAGCAGAGCACTAGCGGGGGAAGATACGCAGTATTTT.

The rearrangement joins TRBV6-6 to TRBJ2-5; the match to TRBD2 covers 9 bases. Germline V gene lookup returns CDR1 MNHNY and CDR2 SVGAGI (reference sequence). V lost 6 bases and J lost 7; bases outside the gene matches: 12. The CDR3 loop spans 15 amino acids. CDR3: CASSTLRLAAPTQYF. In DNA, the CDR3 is TGTGCCAGCAGCACCCTTAGACTAGCGGCCCCGACCCAGTACTTC.

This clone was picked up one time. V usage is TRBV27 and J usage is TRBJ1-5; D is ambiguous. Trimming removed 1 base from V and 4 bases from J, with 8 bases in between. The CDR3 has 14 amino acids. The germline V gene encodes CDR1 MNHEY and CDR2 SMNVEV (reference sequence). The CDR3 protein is CASSLYGHNQPQHF. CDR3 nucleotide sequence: TGTGCCAGCAGTTTATATGGCCATAATCAGCCCCAGCATTTT.

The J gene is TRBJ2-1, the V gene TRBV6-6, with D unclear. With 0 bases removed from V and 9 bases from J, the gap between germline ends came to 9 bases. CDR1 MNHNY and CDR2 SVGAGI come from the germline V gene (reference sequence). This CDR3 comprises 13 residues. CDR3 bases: TGTGCCAGCAGTTACTCCCGGGTAGGTGAGCAGTTCTTC. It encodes CASSYSRVGEQFF.